Each of the 2 T cell receptor beta chains below was sequenced from the same sample in a study of T cell repertoires in cytomegalovirus infection. Antigen specificity for these receptors is unknown. MiXCR was run by TCRdb on the reads, yielding one entry per CDR3 protein. Among roughly 310,000 distinct CDR3 sequences listed, 25% to 30% were seen once. This specimen was cultured PBMCs, taken from culture after CMV antigen stimulation. The receptors originated from a human donor in good health (CMV status not recorded). Some clones in this sample may be carry-over from other donors' samples.

This clonotype was observed a few times. The chain joins TRBV28 to TRBJ2-1; 9 positions agree with TRBD2. Trimming at V came to 5 bases and at J to 6 bases, leaving 14 bases not matched to a gene. This CDR3 is 17 amino acids long. Germline values: CDR1 MDHEN, CDR2 SYDVKM. CDR3 protein: CASSPLLAGGTGNEQFF. The CDR3 nucleotides are TGTGCCAGCAGTCCCCTATTGGCGGGAGGGACGGGCAATGAGCAGTTCTTC. Combining the CDR3 with reference TRBV28 and TRBJ2-1 gives the whole variable domain DVKVTQSSRYLVKRTGEKVFLECVQDMDHENMFWYRQDPGLGLRLIYFSYDVKMKEKGDIPEGYSVSREKKERFSLILESASTNQTSMYLCASSPLLAGGTGNEQFFGPGTRLTVL.

This clonotype has just a few counts. This rearrangement joins TRBV7-2 to TRBJ2-5; D gene ambiguous. The CDR3 extends over 14 amino acids. Trimming took off 5 bases at V and 5 bases at J, with 15 bases between the two ends. CDR1 is SGHTA, CDR2 FQGNSA, per germline. For the CDR3, the DNA is TGTGCCAGCAGCCCGAGTAGGGCTCGGGAGACCCAGTACTTC. Its protein is CASSPSRARETQYF.